This entry lists 2 T cell receptor beta chains sequenced from one sample in a study of blood T cell repertoires in COVID-19. Generated by immunoSEQ multiplex PCR, the TCRdb table keeps only in-frame clones and is missing some. The table includes 250,000 to 300,000 clones, roughly 89% detected once. Sequencing input: peripheral blood. The origin of the receptors is a woman in her thirties with COVID-19, enrolled during active disease.

This chain links TRBV11-2 with TRBJ1-3; D unresolved. V lost 10 bases and J 4 bases, leaving 5 bases between the germline ends. Germline CDR1 reads SGHAT; CDR2 reads FQNNGV. The CDR3 has 10 amino acids. In nucleotides, the CDR3 is TGTGCCACCGGGGGAAACACCATATATTTT. Amino acid sequence: CATGGNTIYF.

This clone has just a few counts. The chain couples TRBV4-2 to TRBJ2-7, with D perhaps TRBD2 (5 bases). V was cut by 0 bases and J by 1 base, with 10 bases left in between. The CDR3 consists of 15 residues. Germline V gives CDR1 LGHNA, CDR2 YNFKEQ. DNA for the CDR3: TGTGCCAGCAGCCAAGAGAGGGATGAATCCTACGAGCAGTACTTC. Translation gives CASSQERDESYEQYF.